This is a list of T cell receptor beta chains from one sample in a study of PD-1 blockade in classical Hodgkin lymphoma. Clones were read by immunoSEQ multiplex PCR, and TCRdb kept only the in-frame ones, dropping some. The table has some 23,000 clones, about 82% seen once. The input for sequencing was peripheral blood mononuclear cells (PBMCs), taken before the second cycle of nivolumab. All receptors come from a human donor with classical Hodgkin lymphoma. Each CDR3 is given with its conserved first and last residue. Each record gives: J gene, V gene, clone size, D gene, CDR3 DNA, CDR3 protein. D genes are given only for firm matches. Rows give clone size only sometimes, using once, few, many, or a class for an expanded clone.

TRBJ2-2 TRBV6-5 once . TGTGCCAGCAGTTACGGGGCAGGGAGTTGGAACGGGGAGCTGTTTTTT CASSYGAGSWNGELFF
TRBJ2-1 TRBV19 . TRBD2 TGTGCCAGTAGTATAGTAGAAGCGGGAGGGCCTGAGCAGTTCTTC CASSIVEAGGPEQFF
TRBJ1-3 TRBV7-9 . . TGTGCCAGCAGCTTACAGGGAGGGAACACCATATATTTT CASSLQGGNTIYF
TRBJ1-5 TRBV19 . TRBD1 TGTGCCAGTGACAGGGACAGCAATCAGCCCCAGCATTTT CASDRDSNQPQHF
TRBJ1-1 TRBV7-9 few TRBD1 TGTGCCAGTCCCGGACAGGGAGAGGAGTACAGTGGGGAAGCTTTCTTT CASPGQGEEYSGEAFF
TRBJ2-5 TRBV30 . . TGTGCCTGGGGAAGACAACCGGGGGAGACCCAGTACTTC CAWGRQPGETQYF
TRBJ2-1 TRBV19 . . TGTGCCAGTAGGACGGGCTCCTACAATGAGCAGTTCTTC CASRTGSYNEQFF
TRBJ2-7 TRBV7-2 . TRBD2 TGTGCCAGCAGCTTGACGCCTGGCGGGAGGCGGGAGCAGTACTTC CASSLTPGGRREQYF
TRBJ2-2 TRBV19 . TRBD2 TGTGCCAGTAGTTTTGGACTAGGCACCGGGGAGCTGTTTTTT CASSFGLGTGELFF
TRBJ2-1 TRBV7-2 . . TGTGCCAGCAGCCTAAGGGGGTATAGTGAGCAGTTCTTC CASSLRGYSEQFF
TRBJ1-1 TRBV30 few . TGTGCCTGGAGTGTTGGCCTCTTT CAWSVGLF
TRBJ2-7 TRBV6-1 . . TGTGCCAGCAGTTACCTCTGGGAGCAGTACTTC CASSYLWEQYF
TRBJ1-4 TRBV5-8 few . TGTGCCAGCCAAGCTTATAAGGGGAGGCATGAAAAACTGTTTTTT CASQAYKGRHEKLFF
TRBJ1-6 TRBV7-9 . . TGTGCCAGCAGCGACGCTTTGCTGGGTTCACCCCTCCACTTT CASSDALLGSPLHF
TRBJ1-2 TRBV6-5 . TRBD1 TGTGCCAGCAGTCGACAGGGGGCGATCGGCTACACCTTC CASSRQGAIGYTF
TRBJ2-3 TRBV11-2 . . TGTGCCAGCAGCTCGCTACGCACAGATACGCAGTATTTT CASSSLRTDTQYF
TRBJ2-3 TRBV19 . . TGTGCCAGTAGTGCGACAGATACGCAGTATTTT CASSATDTQYF
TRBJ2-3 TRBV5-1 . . TGCGCCAGCAGCCGTACATCACCTAACACAGATACGCAGTATTTT CASSRTSPNTDTQYF
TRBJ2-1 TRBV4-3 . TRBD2 TGCGCGATAAGAGGGACTAGCGGGAGGTTTCGATACAATGAGCAGTTCTTC CAIRGTSGRFRYNEQFF
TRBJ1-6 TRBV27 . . TGTGCCAGCAGCCTAGTGGCTAATTCACCCCTCCACTTT CASSLVANSPLHF
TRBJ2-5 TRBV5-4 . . TGTGCCAGCAGCGCCCCGGGGGCACAAGAGACCCAGTACTTC CASSAPGAQETQYF
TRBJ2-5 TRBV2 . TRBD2 TGTGCCAGCAGTGAGGGAGGGTATCAAGAGACCCAGTACTTC CASSEGGYQETQYF
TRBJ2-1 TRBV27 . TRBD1 TGTGCCAGCAGGCCGGGACAGAGCTCCTACAATGAGCAGTTCTTC CASRPGQSSYNEQFF
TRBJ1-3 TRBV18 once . TGTGCCAGCTCACCCCTCATACAGGAGGTTCCTGGAAACACCATATATTTT CASSPLIQEVPGNTIYF
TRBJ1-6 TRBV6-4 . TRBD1 TGTGCCAGCATTGACAGGGACTCACCCCTCCACTTT CASIDRDSPLHF
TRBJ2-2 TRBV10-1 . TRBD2 TGCGCCAGCAGTGAGTCGGGACTAGTGAACACCGGGGAGCTGTTTTTT CASSESGLVNTGELFF
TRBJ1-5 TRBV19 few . TGTGCCACAGGATGGACTAGCAATCAGCCCCAGCATTTT CATGWTSNQPQHF
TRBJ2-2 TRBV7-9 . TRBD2 TGTGCCAGCAGAACTAGCGGGGCCCCTCTCGGGGAGCTGTTTTTT CASRTSGAPLGELFF
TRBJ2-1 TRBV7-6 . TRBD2 TGTGCCAGCAGCCCCGGGACTAGCGGACTAATTTCCAGCTCCTACAATGAGCAGTTCTTC CASSPGTSGLISSSYNEQFF
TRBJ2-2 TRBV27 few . TGTGCCAGCAGTTCCAGGGGCACCGGGGAGCTGTTTTTT CASSSRGTGELFF
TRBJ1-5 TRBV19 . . TGTGCCAGTAGTACCCGCGCGGACCAGCCCCAGCATTTT CASSTRADQPQHF
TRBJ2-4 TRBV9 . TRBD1 TGTGCCAGCAGCCAAGGGACAGATCTAGCCAAAAACATTCAGTACTTC CASSQGTDLAKNIQYF
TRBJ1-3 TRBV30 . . TGTGCCTGGAGTCCAGCGGAGGGAAACACCATATATTTT CAWSPAEGNTIYF
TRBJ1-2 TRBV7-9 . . TGTGCCAGCAGCTTTTCCGGGGGCAGGGCATATGGCTACACCTTC CASSFSGGRAYGYTF
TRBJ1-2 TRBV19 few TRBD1 TGTGCTGCGGGACAGGGAAACTATGGCTACACCTTC CAAGQGNYGYTF
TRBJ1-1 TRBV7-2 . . TGTGCCAGCAGCTTAATGAGTAGGGGAACTATGAACACTGAAGCTTTCTTT CASSLMSRGTMNTEAFF
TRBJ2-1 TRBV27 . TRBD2 TGTGCCAGCAGTCTACTAGCGGGGCTAGCCTACAATGAGCAGTTCTTC CASSLLAGLAYNEQFF
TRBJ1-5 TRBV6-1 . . TGTGCCAGCAGTGAAACGGGGAAGGGAATGGATCAGCCCCAGCATTTT CASSETGKGMDQPQHF
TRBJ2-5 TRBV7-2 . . TGTGCCAGCAGCCCCCGACGGTGGGAGGAGACCCAGTACTTC CASSPRRWEETQYF
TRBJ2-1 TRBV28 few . TGTGCCAGCAGCCTGGACCTAATCTACAATGAGCAGTTCTTC CASSLDLIYNEQFF
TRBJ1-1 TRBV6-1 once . TGTGCCAGCAGTATAGGGAATATGAACACTGAAGCTTTCTTT CASSIGNMNTEAFF
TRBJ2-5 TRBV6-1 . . TGTGCCAGCAGTGTTCGGGATCAAGAGACCCAGTACTTC CASSVRDQETQYF
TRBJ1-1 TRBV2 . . TGTGCCAGCAGTGATCAGGGCCCGAGCACTGAAGCTTTCTTT CASSDQGPSTEAFF
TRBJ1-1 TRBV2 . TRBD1 TGTGCCAGCAGTGGAAGGGGGCTAGGCACTGAAGCTTTCTTT CASSGRGLGTEAFF
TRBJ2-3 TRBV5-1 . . TGCGCCAGCAGCTTGGAGTCAGATACGCAGTATTTT CASSLESDTQYF